The 8 T cell receptor beta chains below all came from one sample that was sequenced in a study of molecular identifiers for immune sequencing clone quantification. TCRdb processed the PCR reads anew with MiXCR; each CDR3 protein has one entry. The sample lists about 640,000 distinct CDR3 sequences; less than 20% were seen once. Sample: naive CD8+ T cells from blood, with Jurkat cell RNA spiked in. Sample subset: FACS-sorted CD8+CD4-CCR7+CD45RA+ naive T cells. These TCRs come from a human donor in good health. Some libraries in this study had Jurkat cell RNA spiked in.

The V call is TRBV4-1, the J call TRBJ2-3; possibly TRBD2 for D (6 bases). This CDR3 region has 15 residues. The germline CDR1 and CDR2 sequences are MGHRA and YSYEKL. Trimming stripped 1 base from V and 5 bases from J, with 13 bases between. CDR3 residues: CASSQVGGVEDTQYF. In DNA, the CDR3 is TGCGCCAGCAGCCAAGTGGGGGGAGTGGAAGATACGCAGTATTTT.

This clonotype was recorded many times. This CDR3 is CASSYLASGRETQYF. The CDR3 DNA sequence: TGTGCCAGCAGTTACCTCGCCAGCGGGCGAGAGACCCAGTACTTC. The chain has TRBV6-5 and TRBJ2-5, with a tentative D call TRBD2 (6 bases). Between the trimmed V and J ends, which lost 2 bases and 4 bases, there was a span of 14 bases. This CDR3 comprises 15 residues. Germline V lookup: CDR1 MNHEY, CDR2 SVGAGI.

Turning to this clonotype: Germline is not matched at one junction end, which may reflect a read error. This chain joins TRBV13 and TRBJ1-2; TRBD1 agrees at 7 bases. The germline gives CDR1 PRHDT, CDR2 FYEKMQ (reference sequence). This CDR3 is built from 15 residues. The CDR3 reads CARSLSEGGVLSYTF. The CDR3 DNA reads as TGTGCCCGCAGCTTAAGTGAAGGGGGCGTTCTCAGCTACACCTTC.

V usage is TRBV20-1 and J usage is TRBJ2-1, with TRBD2 matching over 13 bases. J was trimmed by 8 bases and V by 5 bases; bases with no gene match: 12. The CDR3 has 16 amino acids. The germline CDR1 and CDR2 sequences are DFQATT and SNEGSKA (reference sequence). The CDR3 here is CSAGFTGLAGLHEQFF. CDR3 coding DNA: TGCAGTGCTGGCTTTACGGGACTAGCGGGACTTCATGAGCAGTTCTTC.

The CDR3 DNA follows: TGTGCCAGCAGCTCCCCGGCAGGACAGGTTGACACCGGGGAGCTGTTTTTT. Amino acids: CASSSPAGQVDTGELFF. The chain is built from TRBV2 and TRBJ2-2; TRBD1 agrees at 7 bases. This CDR3 has 17 amino acids. The trim removed 6 bases at V and 3 bases at J, leaving 13 bases unmatched. Germline CDR1 is SNHLY and CDR2 is FYNNEI.

Comment on this clonotype: A much larger clone lies one base from this, so it may be a read error. J is TRBJ2-1 and V is TRBV24-1, with 11 positions matching TRBD2. CDR3 length: 17 amino acids. Germline assignment: CDR1 KGHDR and CDR2 SFDVKD. CDR3 region: CAASDQVTSGIAMKQFF. CDR3 coding DNA: TGTGCCGCCAGTGATCAGGTGACTAGCGGGATCGCAATGAAGCAGTTCTTC.

A few counts support this clonotype. The rearrangement joins TRBV14 to TRBJ2-2; 7 nucleotides match TRBD2. The germline V gene encodes CDR1 SGHDN and CDR2 FVKESK. This CDR3 has 17 amino acids. V lost 0 bases, J lost 2 bases, and 6 bases stayed unmatched. CDR3 sequence: CASSQDLGGGNTGELFF. In DNA, the CDR3 is TGTGCCAGCAGCCAAGATTTGGGCGGGGGAAACACCGGGGAGCTGTTTTTT.

Only a few counts were recorded for this clonotype. This chain uses TRBV29-1 with TRBJ1-2, with D tentatively TRBD1 (5 bases). The CDR3 is 10 residues long. Germline CDR1 SQVTM, CDR2 ANQGSEA. V shed 6 bases and J shed 5 bases, with 7 bases lying between them. CDR3 loop: CSVGEYGYTF. As DNA, the CDR3 is TGCAGCGTGGGGGAGTATGGCTACACCTTC. Drawing the rest from reference TRBV29-1 and TRBJ1-2, the complete variable domain is SAVISQKPSRDICQRGTSLTIQCQVDSQVTMMFWYRQQPGQSLTLIATANQGSEATYESGFVIDKFPISRPNLTFSTLTVSNMSPEDSSIYLCSVGEYGYTFGSGTRLTVV.